A selection of T cell receptor beta chains follows, all from one sample in a study of T cell responses to AZD1222 COVID-19 vaccine. TCRdb's table, derived via immunoSEQ multiplex PCR, lists solely in-frame clones and lacks some. The table records fewer than 130,000 clones, approximately 90% of them present only once. Sequenced here: peripheral blood, sampled on day 0 of AZD1222 vaccination. These TCRs come from an adult in good health. Each CDR3 is given with its conserved first and last residue. Each record gives: V gene, J gene, CDR3 protein.

v_gene: TRBV5-6; j_gene: TRBJ1-6; CDR3aa: CASSSYNSPLHF
v_gene: TRBV2; j_gene: TRBJ1-5; CDR3aa: CASGEVYNQPQHF
v_gene: TRBV2; j_gene: TRBJ2-3; CDR3aa: CASSSGTSSTQYF
v_gene: TRBV4-1; j_gene: TRBJ2-7; CDR3aa: CASSQVPNSGVSYEQYF
v_gene: TRBV10-2; j_gene: TRBJ1-3; CDR3aa: CASRILGAGNTIYF
v_gene: TRBV28; j_gene: TRBJ2-5; CDR3aa: CASSAADRGFRKTQYF
v_gene: TRBV28; j_gene: TRBJ2-1; CDR3aa: CASSFSGGEGEQFF
v_gene: TRBV12-3/TRBV12-4; j_gene: TRBJ1-1; CDR3aa: CASSSPYNTEAFF
v_gene: TRBV29-1; j_gene: TRBJ2-7; CDR3aa: CSVTGQDLSYEQYF
v_gene: TRBV5-1; j_gene: TRBJ2-3; CDR3aa: CASMAGGTDTQYF
v_gene: TRBV2; j_gene: TRBJ1-6; CDR3aa: CASSIQGANSPLHF
v_gene: TRBV3-1/TRBV3-2; j_gene: TRBJ1-2; CDR3aa: CASSQDSTGMAGYTF
v_gene: TRBV9; j_gene: TRBJ2-7; CDR3aa: CASSLSGLSYEQYF
v_gene: TRBV4-1; j_gene: TRBJ2-7; CDR3aa: CASSQDRDRAYEQYF